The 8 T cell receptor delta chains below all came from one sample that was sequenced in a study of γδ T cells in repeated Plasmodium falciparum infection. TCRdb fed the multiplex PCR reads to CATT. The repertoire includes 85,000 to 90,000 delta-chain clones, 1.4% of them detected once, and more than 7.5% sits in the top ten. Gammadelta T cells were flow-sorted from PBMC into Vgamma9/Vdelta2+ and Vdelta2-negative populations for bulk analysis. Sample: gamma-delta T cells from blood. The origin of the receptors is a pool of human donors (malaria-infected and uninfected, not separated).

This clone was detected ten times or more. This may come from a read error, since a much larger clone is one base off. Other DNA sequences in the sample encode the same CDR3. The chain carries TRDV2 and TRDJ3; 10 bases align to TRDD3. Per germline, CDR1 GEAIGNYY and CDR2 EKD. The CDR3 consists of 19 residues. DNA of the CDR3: TGTGCCTGTGACACCGTTCTGGGGGATAGATCCTGGGACACTCGACAGATGTTTTTC. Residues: CACDTVLGDRSWDTRQMFF.

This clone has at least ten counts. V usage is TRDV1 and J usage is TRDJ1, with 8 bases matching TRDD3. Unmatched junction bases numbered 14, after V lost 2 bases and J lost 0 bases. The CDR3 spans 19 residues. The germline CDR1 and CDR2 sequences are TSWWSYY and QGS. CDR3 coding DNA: TGTGCTCTTGGGGAAAATCGCGTGGGGGATGAAGGGTACACCGATAAACTCATCTTT. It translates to CALGENRVGDEGYTDKLIF.

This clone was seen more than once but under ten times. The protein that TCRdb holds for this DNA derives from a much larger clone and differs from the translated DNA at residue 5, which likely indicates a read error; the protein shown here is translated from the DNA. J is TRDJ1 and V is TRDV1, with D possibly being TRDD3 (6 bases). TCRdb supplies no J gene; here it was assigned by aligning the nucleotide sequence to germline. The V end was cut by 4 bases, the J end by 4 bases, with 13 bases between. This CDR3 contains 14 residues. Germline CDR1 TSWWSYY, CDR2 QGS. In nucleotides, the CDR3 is TGTGCTCTTGGGGGGGATAGAGGGGACGATAAACTCATCTTT. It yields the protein CALGGDRGDDKLIF.

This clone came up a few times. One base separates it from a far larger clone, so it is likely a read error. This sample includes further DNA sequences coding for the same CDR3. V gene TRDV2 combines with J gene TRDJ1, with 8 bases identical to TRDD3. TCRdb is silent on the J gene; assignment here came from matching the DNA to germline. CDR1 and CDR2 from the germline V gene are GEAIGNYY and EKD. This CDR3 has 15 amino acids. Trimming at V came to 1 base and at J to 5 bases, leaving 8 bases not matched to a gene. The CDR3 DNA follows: TGTGCCTGTGACACGCTACTGGGGGGGACGGATAAACTCATCTTT. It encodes CACDTLLGGTDKLIF.

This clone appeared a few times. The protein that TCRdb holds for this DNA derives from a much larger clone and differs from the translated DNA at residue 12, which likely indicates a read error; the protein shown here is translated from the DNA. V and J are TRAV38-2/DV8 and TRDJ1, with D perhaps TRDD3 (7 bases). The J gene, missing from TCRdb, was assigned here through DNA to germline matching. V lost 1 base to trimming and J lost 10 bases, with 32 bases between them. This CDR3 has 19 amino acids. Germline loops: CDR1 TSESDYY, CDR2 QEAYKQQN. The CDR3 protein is CAYRSQSFLSLLGYLGLIF. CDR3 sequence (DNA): TGTGCTTATAGGAGCCAATCATTCCTATCTTTGTTGGGATACCTTGGACTCATCTTT.

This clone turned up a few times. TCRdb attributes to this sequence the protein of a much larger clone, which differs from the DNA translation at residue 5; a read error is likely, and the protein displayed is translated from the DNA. CDR3 sequence (DNA): TGTGCTCTTGGGGGACTTGAGTACTGGGGGATCTATAAGGGTCCTCCTGGCGGCGATAAACTCATCTTT. It codes for CALGGLEYWGIYKGPPGGDKLIF. This sequence joins TRDV1 and TRDJ1; 10 bases match TRDD3. Assignment of the J gene here rests on matching the DNA to germline, because TCRdb gives none. This CDR3 comprises 23 residues. Trimming removed 4 bases from V and 4 bases from J; junction bases left unmatched: 30. CDR1 and CDR2 from the germline V gene are TSWWSYY and QGS.

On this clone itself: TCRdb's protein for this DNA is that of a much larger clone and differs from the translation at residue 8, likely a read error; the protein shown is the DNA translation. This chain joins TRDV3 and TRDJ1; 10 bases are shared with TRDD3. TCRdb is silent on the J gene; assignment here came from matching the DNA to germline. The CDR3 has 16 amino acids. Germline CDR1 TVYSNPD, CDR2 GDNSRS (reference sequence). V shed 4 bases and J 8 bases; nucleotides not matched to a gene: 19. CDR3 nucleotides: TGTGCCTCCCTACAAAGGGGGGCGGGGGATACGCCGAAACTCATCTTT. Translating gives CASLQRGAGDTPKLIF.

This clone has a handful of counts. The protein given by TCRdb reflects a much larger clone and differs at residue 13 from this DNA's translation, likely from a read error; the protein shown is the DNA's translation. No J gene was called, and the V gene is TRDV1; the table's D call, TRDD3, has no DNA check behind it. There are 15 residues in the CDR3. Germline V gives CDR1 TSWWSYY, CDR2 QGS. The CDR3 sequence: CALGDLHHGGDKPIF. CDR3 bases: TGTGCTCTTGGGGACCTCCACCATGGGGGCGATAAACCCATCTTT.